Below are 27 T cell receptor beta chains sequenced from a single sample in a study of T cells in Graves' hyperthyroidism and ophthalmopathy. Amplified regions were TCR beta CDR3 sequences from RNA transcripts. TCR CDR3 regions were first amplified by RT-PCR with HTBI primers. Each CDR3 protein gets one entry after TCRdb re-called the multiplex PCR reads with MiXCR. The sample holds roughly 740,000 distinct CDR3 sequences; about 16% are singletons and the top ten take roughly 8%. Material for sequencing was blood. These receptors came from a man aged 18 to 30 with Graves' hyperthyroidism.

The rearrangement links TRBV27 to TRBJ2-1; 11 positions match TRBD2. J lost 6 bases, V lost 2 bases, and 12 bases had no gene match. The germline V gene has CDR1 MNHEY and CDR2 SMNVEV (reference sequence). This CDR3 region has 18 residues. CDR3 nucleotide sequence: TGTGCCAGCAGTTTAGAGGCGGCTAGCGGGAGGTATGGCAATGAGCAGTTCTTC. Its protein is CASSLEAASGRYGNEQFF.

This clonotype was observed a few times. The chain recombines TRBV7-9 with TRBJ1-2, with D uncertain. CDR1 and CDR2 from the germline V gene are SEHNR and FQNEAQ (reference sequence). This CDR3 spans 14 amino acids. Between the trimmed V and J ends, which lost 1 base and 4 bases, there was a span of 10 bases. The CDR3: CASSLVGQIYGYTF. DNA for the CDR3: TGTGCCAGCAGCTTAGTAGGGCAAATCTATGGCTACACCTTC.

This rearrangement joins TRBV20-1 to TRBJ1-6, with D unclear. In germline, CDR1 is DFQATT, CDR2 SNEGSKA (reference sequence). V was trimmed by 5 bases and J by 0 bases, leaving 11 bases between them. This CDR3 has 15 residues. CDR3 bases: TGCAGTGCTCCACAAGGGAGCTCCTATAATTCACCCCTCCACTTT. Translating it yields CSAPQGSSYNSPLHF.

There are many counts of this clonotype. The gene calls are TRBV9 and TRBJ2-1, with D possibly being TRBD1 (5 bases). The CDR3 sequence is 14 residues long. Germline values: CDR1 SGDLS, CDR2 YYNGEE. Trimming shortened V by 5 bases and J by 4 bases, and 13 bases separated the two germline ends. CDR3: CASSSRELYNEQFF. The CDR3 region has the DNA TGTGCCAGCAGTAGCAGGGAATTGTACAATGAGCAGTTCTTC.

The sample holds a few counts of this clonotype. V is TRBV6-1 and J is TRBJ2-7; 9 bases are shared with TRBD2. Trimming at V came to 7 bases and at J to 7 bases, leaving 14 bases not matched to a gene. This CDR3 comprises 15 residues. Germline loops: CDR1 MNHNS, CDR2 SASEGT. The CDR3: CASNHPSGTTQEQYF. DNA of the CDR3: TGTGCCAGCAACCATCCTAGCGGGACAACCCAAGAGCAGTACTTC.

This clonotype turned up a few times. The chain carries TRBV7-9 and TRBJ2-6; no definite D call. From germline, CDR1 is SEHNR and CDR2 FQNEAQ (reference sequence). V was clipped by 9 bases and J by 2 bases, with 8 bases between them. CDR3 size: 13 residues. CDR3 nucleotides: TGTGCCAGTAAAACCCCTGGGGCCAACGTCCTGACTTTC. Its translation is CASKTPGANVLTF.

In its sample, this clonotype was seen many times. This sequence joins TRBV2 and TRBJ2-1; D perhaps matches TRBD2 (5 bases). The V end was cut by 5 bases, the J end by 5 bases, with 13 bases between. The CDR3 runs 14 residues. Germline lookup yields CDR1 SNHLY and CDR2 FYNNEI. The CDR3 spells CASSHFTRNNEQFF. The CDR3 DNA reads TGTGCCAGCAGTCACTTTACTAGAAACAATGAGCAGTTCTTC. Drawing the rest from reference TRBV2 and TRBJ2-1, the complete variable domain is EPEVTQTPSHQVTQMGQEVILRCVPISNHLYFYWYRQILGQKVEFLVSFYNNEISEKSEIFDDQFSVERPDGSNFTLKIRSTKLEDSAMYFCASSHFTRNNEQFFGPGTRLTVL.

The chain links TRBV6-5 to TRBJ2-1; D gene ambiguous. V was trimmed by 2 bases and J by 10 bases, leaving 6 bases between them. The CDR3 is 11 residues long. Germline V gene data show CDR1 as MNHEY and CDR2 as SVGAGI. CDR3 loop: CASSYGREQFF. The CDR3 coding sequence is TGTGCCAGCAGTTACGGGCGAGAGCAGTTCTTC.

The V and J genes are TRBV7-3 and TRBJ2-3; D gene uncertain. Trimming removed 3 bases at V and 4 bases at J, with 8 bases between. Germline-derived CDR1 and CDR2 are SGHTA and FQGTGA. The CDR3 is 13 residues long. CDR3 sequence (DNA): TGTGCCAGCAGCTTTACACGGGCAGATACGCAGTATTTT. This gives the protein CASSFTRADTQYF.

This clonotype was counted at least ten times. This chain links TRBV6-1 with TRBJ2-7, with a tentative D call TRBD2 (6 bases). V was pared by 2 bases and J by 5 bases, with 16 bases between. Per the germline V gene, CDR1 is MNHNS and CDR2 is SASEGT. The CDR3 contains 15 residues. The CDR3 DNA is TGTGCCAGCAGTGAACTCGGGGGAGGTCACAACGAGCAGTACTTC. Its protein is CASSELGGGHNEQYF.

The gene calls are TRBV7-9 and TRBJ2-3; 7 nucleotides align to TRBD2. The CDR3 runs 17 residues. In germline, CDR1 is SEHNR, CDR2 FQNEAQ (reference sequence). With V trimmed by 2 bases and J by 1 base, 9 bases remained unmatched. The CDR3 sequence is CASSLTVVTSGTDTQYF. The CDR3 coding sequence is TGTGCCAGCAGCTTAACAGTAGTAACTAGCGGCACAGATACGCAGTATTTT.

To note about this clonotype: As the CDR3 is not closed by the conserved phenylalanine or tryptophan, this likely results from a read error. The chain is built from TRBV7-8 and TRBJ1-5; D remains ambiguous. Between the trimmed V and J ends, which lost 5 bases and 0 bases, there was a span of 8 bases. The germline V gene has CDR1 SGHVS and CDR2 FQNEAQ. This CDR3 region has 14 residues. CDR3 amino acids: CASSPSGSNQPQHS. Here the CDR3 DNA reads TGTGCCAGCAGCCCCTCGGGTAGCAATCAGCCCCAGCATTCT.

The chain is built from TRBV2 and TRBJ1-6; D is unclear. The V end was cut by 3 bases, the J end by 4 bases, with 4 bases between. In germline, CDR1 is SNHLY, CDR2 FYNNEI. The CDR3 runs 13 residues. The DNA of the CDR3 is TGTGCCAGCAGTGAGACGTATAATTCACCCCTCCACTTT. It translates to CASSETYNSPLHF.

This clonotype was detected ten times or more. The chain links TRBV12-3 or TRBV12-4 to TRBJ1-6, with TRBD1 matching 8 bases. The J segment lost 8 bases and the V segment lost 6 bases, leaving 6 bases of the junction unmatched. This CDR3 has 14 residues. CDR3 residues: CASSPTGADSPLHF. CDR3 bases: TGTGCCAGCAGCCCGACAGGGGCGGATTCACCCCTCCACTTT.

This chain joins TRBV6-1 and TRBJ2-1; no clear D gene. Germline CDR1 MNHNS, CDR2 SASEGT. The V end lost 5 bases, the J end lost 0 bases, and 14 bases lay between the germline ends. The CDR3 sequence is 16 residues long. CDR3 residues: CASSPRSGLSYNEQFF. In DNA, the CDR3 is TGTGCCAGCAGTCCCCGTTCAGGTCTCTCCTACAATGAGCAGTTCTTC.

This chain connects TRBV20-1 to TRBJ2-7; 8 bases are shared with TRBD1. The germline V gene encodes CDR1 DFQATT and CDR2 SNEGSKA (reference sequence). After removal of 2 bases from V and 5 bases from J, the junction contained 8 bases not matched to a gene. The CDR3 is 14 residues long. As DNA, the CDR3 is TGCAGTGCTAGATCAGGACAGGGAGCCCACGAGCAGTACTTC. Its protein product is CSARSGQGAHEQYF.

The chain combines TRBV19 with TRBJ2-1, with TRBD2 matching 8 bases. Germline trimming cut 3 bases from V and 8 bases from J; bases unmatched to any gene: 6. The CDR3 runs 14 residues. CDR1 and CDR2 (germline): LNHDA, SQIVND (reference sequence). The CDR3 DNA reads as TGTGCCAGTAGTATTACGGCGGGAGGTTATGAGCAGTTCTTC. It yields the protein CASSITAGGYEQFF.

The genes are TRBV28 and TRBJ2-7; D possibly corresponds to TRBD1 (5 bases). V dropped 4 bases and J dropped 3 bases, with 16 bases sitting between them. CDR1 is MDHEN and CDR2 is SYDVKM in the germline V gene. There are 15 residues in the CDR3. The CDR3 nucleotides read TGTGCCAGCAGTTCTCCCTCGCAGGGTGGCTACGAGCAGTACTTC. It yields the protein CASSSPSQGGYEQYF.

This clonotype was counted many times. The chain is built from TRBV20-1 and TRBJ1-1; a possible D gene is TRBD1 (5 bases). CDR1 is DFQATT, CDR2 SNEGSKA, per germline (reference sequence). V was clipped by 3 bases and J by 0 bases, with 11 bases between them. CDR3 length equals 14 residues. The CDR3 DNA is TGCAGTGCTAGGGTAGGGGCGATGAACACTGAAGCTTTCTTT. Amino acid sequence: CSARVGAMNTEAFF.

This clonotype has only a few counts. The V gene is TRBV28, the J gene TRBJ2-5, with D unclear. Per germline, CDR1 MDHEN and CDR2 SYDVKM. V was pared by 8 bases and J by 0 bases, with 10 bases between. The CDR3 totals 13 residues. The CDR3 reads CASVGSNQETQYF. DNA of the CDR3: TGTGCCAGCGTTGGTAGCAACCAAGAGACCCAGTACTTC.

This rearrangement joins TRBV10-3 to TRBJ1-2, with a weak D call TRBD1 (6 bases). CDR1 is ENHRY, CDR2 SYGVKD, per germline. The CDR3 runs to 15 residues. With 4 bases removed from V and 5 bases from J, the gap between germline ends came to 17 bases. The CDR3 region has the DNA TGTGCCATCAGTGGGGGGAGCGACAGGCGGTATGGCTACACCTTC. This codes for CAISGGSDRRYGYTF.

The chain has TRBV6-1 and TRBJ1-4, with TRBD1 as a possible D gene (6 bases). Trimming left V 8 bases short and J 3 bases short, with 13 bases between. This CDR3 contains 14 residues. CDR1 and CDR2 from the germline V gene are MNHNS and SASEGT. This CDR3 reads CASQNRVPNEKLFF. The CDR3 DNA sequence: TGTGCCAGCCAGAACAGGGTTCCTAATGAAAAACTGTTTTTT.

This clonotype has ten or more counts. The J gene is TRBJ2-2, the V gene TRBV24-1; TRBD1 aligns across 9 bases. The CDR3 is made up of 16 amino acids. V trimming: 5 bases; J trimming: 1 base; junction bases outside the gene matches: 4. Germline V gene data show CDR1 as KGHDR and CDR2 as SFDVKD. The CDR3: CATSGLGQGNTGELFF. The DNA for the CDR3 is TGTGCCACCAGTGGGCTGGGACAGGGGAACACCGGGGAGCTGTTTTTT.

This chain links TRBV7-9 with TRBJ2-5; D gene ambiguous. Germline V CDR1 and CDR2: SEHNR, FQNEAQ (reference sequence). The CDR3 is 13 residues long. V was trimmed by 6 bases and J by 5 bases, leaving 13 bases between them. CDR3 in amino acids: CASRSVGWETQYF. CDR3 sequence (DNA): TGTGCCAGCAGGTCTGTCGGGTGGGAGACCCAGTACTTC.

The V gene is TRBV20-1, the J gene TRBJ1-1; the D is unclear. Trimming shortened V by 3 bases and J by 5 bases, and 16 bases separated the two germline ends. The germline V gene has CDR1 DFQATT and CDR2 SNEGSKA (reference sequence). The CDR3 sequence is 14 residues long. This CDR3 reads CSARSFIPGTEAFF. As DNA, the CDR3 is TGCAGTGCTAGGAGCTTCATCCCGGGGACTGAAGCTTTCTTT.

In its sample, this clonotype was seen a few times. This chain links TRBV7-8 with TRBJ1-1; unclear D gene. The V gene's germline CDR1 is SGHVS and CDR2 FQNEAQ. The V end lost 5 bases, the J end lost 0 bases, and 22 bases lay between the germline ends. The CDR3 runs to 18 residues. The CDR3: CASSLPRHTGKMNTEAFF. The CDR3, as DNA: TGTGCCAGCAGCCTCCCGCGACACACCGGGAAAATGAACACTGAAGCTTTCTTT.

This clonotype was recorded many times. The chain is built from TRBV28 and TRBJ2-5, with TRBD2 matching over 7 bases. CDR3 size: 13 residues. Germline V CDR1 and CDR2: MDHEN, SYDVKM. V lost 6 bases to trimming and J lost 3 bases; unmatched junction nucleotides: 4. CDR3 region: CASRAGREETQYF. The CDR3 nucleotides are TGTGCCAGCAGAGCGGGACGGGAAGAGACCCAGTACTTC.